The sequence of this TCR beta chain was determined in a study of immune evolution from preneoplasia to lung adenocarcinoma. Study-wide results and limits: Later-stage lesions seemingly showed higher T cell density and diversity than normal lung.

On this clone itself: Its target is unknown.

Data came from immunoSEQ multiplex PCR; TCRdb stores just in-frame clones and leaves some out. The sample gives about 15,000 clones, more than 65% of which show up once; about 2.7% is in the top ten. V lost 8 bases and J lost 7; bases outside the gene matches: 7. Germline values: CDR1 DFQATT, CDR2 SNEGSKA (reference sequence). The CDR3 is 11 residues long. The sample was FFPE minimally invasive lung adenocarcinoma tissue. The V and J genes are TRBV20-1 and TRBJ1-2; 7 bases match TRBD1. The receptor comes from a person aged 60 to 80 with lung adenocarcinoma. The CDR3 DNA sequence: TGCAGTCCCGGACAGGCTAGTGGCTACACCTTC. As protein: CSPGQASGYTF.